This TCR beta chain was captured in a study of blood T cell repertoires in COVID-19. As for the study in general: Collection of acute and convalescent COVID-19 samples took place in the United States, Italy and Spain. Sample material is recorded as cDNA or gDNA derived from T cells, B-cell-depleted T cells, or PBMCs.

Clones were sequenced by immunoSEQ multiplex PCR, and TCRdb holds only the in-frame ones, with some missing. The sample holds about 410,000 clones, 90% seen once. This study enrolled people aged roughly 18 to 89 from about two dozen US geographic areas. Sequences were obtained from PBMCs or T cells enriched from blood (not recorded which). The sequence was obtained from a young man who had recovered from COVID-19.

In DNA, the CDR3 is TGTGCCAGCAGAGGGGGAAAGAACACTGAAGCTTTCTTT. It codes for CASRGGKNTEAFF. The chain recombines TRBV28 with TRBJ1-1; tentative D call: TRBD1 (6 bases). The V gene's germline CDR1 is MDHEN and CDR2 SYDVKM. The V gene lost 6 bases and the J gene lost 1 base, with 9 bases spanning the gap. CDR3 length equals 13 residues.